This TCR beta chain stems from a study of T cells expressing NK-cell markers. Overall study: Repertoire data for TCR beta were derived from sorted T cells (CD3+CD56+NKG2C+, CD3+CD56+NKG2C- and CD3+CD56-NKG2C+).

TCRdb re-called the 5' RACE reads and gives one entry per CDR3 protein, without DNA. The repertoire shows approximately 170,000 distinct CDR3 sequences; the top ten hold 20% to 25%. Germline V gene data show CDR1 as SGHRS and CDR2 as YFSETQ. The CDR3 is 14 amino acids. This clonotype was obtained from a man between 18 and 69 years old in good health. The rearrangement links TRBV5-1 to TRBJ2-7; the TRBD1 assignment by TCRdb is unverifiable without DNA. The sample comprised blood T cells: a sorted CD56 or NKG2C T cell subset, CD4+ or CD8+ T cells, or bulk PBMC T cells (not recorded which). CDR3: CASSWGTGSYEQYF.